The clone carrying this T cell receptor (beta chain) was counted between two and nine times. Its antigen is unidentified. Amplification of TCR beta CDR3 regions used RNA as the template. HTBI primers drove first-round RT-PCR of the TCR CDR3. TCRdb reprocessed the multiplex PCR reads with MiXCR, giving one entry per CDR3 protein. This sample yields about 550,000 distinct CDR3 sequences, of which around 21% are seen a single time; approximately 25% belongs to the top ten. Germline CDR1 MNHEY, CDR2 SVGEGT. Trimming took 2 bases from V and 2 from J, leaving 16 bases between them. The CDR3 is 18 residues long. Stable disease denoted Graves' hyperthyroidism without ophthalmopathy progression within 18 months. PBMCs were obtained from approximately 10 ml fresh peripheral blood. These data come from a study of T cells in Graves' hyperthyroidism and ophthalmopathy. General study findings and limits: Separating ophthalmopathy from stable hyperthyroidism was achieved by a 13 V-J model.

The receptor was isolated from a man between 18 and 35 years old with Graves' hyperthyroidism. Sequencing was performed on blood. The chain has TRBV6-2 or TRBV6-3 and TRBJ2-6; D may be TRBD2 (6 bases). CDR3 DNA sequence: TGTGCCAGCAGTTACAATCCGGGGGTTTGGGCTGGGGCCAACGTCCTGACTTTC. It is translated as CASSYNPGVWAGANVLTF.